This T cell receptor beta chain was observed in a study of shared clonotypes between healthy human individuals. CD8 cells regarded as naive lacked CD45RO, were positively chosen for CCR7, and omitted terminally differentiated effector memory CD45RA+ cells. Nashville, Tennessee was home to all donors, each a Caucasian adult. The J segment lost 8 bases and the V segment lost 3 bases, leaving 9 bases of the junction unmatched. There are 15 residues in the CDR3. Germline V gene lookup returns CDR1 LNHDA and CDR2 SQIVND (reference sequence). Profiled with immunoSEQ multiplex PCR; TCRdb holds only in-frame clones, not every one. The table includes about 580,000 clones, 95% to 98% detected once.

The receptor was derived from a man aged 25 to 45 in good health. J is TRBJ2-1 and V is TRBV19, with 8 bases fitting TRBD2. The sequenced sample was naive CD8+ T cells sorted from blood. The CDR3 DNA follows: TGTGCCAGTAGTATGGACCTAGCGGGTAGGGATGAGCAGTTCTTC. Residues: CASSMDLAGRDEQFF.